Below are 32 T cell receptor beta chains sequenced from a single sample in a study of human T cells and chemical hapten exposure. A single record per CDR3 protein comes from TCRdb applying MiXCR to the RACE reads. Among roughly 97,000 distinct CDR3 sequences listed, 25% to 35% were seen once. As to time point: patch test 3, about 24 weeks after DPC sensitization. Treatment: therapeutic diphenylcyclopropenone sensitization with weekly scalp DPC. Source: whole blood, taken in connection with sensitization to the hapten diphenylcyclopropenone (DPC). The receptor source for this set is a middle-aged man with alopecia areata. Some clones in this sample may be carry-over from other donors' samples.

The table lists this clonotype with a few counts. The chain joins TRBV29-1 to TRBJ1-2; D is ambiguous. V gave up 4 bases and J gave up 2 bases, with 11 bases separating them. The CDR3 has 13 amino acids. The germline CDR1 and CDR2 sequences are SQVTM and ANQGSEA. The CDR3 DNA follows: TGCAGCGTTGCGGAGTTCCTCAACTATGGCTACACCTTC. Translating gives CSVAEFLNYGYTF.

The table lists this clonotype with a few counts. The chain joins TRBV6-1 to TRBJ2-3, with 13 bases aligning to TRBD2. V lost 2 bases and J lost 4; bases outside the gene matches: 3. Germline V lookup: CDR1 MNHNS, CDR2 SASEGT. The CDR3 runs 16 residues. CDR3 in amino acids: CASSETSGRAADTQYF. CDR3 coding DNA: TGTGCCAGCAGTGAAACTAGCGGGAGGGCCGCAGATACGCAGTATTTT.

This clonotype was seen a handful of times. The chain employs TRBV5-1 and TRBJ2-7; 10 nucleotides align to TRBD2. The CDR3 runs to 14 residues. Germline loops: CDR1 SGHRS, CDR2 YFSETQ. The J segment lost 6 bases and the V segment lost 0 bases, leaving 3 bases of the junction unmatched. Written as DNA, the CDR3 is TGCGCCAGCAGCTTGGAAGCGGGAGGGGGCGAGCAGTACTTC. This sequence encodes CASSLEAGGGEQYF.

This clonotype turned up a few times. The chain couples TRBV7-2 to TRBJ2-4; D perhaps matches TRBD2 (6 bases). The ends were cut back, 5 bases at V and 0 bases at J, with 17 bases in the middle. The germline V gene has CDR1 SGHTA and CDR2 FQGNSA. There are 17 residues in the CDR3. The DNA for the CDR3 is TGTGCCAGCAGCCCGCAGCGGACTACTGAAGCCAAAAACATTCAGTACTTC. As protein: CASSPQRTTEAKNIQYF.

This sequence joins TRBV13 and TRBJ1-2, with TRBD1 identical over 8 bases. CDR3 length: 14 residues. Germline V lookup: CDR1 PRHDT, CDR2 FYEKMQ (reference sequence). With V trimmed by 3 bases and J by 4 bases, 4 bases remained unmatched. This CDR3 is CASSFRGPRYGYTF. The CDR3 DNA sequence: TGTGCCAGCAGCTTCAGGGGGCCGCGCTATGGCTACACCTTC.

This clonotype has a handful of counts. The V call is TRBV5-1, the J call TRBJ2-5; 10 bases align to TRBD1. The CDR3 sequence is 16 residues long. The junction had 9 bases not matched to a gene; V was cut back by 3 bases and J by 4 bases. The V gene's germline CDR1 is SGHRS and CDR2 YFSETQ. The CDR3 bases are TGCGCCAGCAGCTCCGCCGGACAGGGGGTTTTAGAGACCCAGTACTTC. Its protein product is CASSSAGQGVLETQYF.

This clonotype was seen a few times. This rearrangement joins TRBV28 to TRBJ2-3, with 14 bases that match TRBD2. The CDR3 covers 19 residues. Germline CDR1 is MDHEN and CDR2 is SYDVKM. The ends lost 5 bases at V and 5 bases at J; junction bases unmatched: 15. The CDR3 DNA reads TGTGCCAGCAGTCCCTCCTTTGGGGGAGGGACTAGCGGGAGAGATACGCAGTATTTT. Residues: CASSPSFGGGTSGRDTQYF. The variable domain in full, with the rest retrieved from reference TRBV28 and TRBJ2-3, is DVKVTQSSRYLVKRTGEKVFLECVQDMDHENMFWYRQDPGLGLRLIYFSYDVKMKEKGDIPEGYSVSREKKERFSLILESASTNQTSMYLCASSPSFGGGTSGRDTQYFGPGTRLTVL.

This clonotype was seen a few times. The chain recombines TRBV28 with TRBJ1-2; TRBD1 matches at 8 bases. The germline V gene has CDR1 MDHEN and CDR2 SYDVKM. J gave up 4 bases and V 6 bases, and 13 bases lay outside the gene matches. The CDR3 has 16 amino acids. CDR3 in amino acids: CASRIAVGQVFYGYTF. The CDR3 coding sequence is TGTGCCAGCAGAATCGCCGTGGGACAGGTGTTCTATGGCTACACCTTC.

This clonotype was seen only a few times. The genes are TRBV6-6 and TRBJ1-4; D might be TRBD1 (6 bases). V lost 4 bases and J lost 5, with 14 bases in between. The CDR3 runs 15 residues. The germline gives CDR1 MNHNY, CDR2 SVGAGI (reference sequence). The CDR3 loop reads CASSFNRVLNEKLFF. The CDR3 DNA follows: TGTGCCAGCAGTTTCAACAGGGTCTTGAATGAAAAACTGTTTTTT.

The J gene is TRBJ2-1, the V gene TRBV20-1, with a possible D match to TRBD2 (6 bases). The germline V gene has CDR1 DFQATT and CDR2 SNEGSKA (reference sequence). The germline V and J ends were trimmed by 6 bases and 0 bases, with 12 bases remaining between them. The CDR3 extends over 14 amino acids. The chain's CDR3 is CSARSGFSYNEQFF. The CDR3 DNA follows: TGCAGTGCGAGAAGCGGGTTCTCCTACAATGAGCAGTTCTTC.

The chain carries TRBV28 and TRBJ1-1; D may be TRBD1 (5 bases). Germline V gene lookup returns CDR1 MDHEN and CDR2 SYDVKM. Trimming took off 8 bases at V and 8 bases at J, with 24 bases between the two ends. This CDR3 comprises 15 residues. In DNA form, the CDR3 reads TGTGCCAGCCTCTCCTATGCAGGGATCAATTCCGAAGCTTTCTTT. Translating gives CASLSYAGINSEAFF.

The table lists this clonotype with a few counts. This chain joins TRBV7-9 and TRBJ2-7, with 7 bases that match TRBD1. The CDR3 runs 13 residues. Losses at the gene ends were 4 bases for V and 7 bases for J; bases not matched to a gene: 7. Germline-derived CDR1 and CDR2 are SEHNR and FQNEAQ (reference sequence). The CDR3 sequence is CASSSRQGPEQYF. As DNA, the CDR3 is TGTGCCAGCAGCTCCCGACAGGGACCGGAGCAGTACTTC.

This clonotype was picked up a small number of times. This chain joins TRBV7-8 and TRBJ1-3; D is undetermined. Trimming removed 3 bases from V and 0 bases from J, with 6 bases in between. Germline CDR1 and CDR2: SGHVS and FQNEAQ. The CDR3 extends over 14 amino acids. DNA of the CDR3: TGTGCCAGCAGCTTTGCAAACTCTGGAAACACCATATATTTT. Translating it yields CASSFANSGNTIYF.

The rearrangement uses TRBV28 and TRBJ2-3; perhaps TRBD1 as D (6 bases). Deletions cut 2 bases from V and 4 bases from J, with 13 bases between. The germline CDR1 and CDR2 sequences are MDHEN and SYDVKM. The CDR3 consists of 15 residues. The CDR3 loop is CASSLVRGVADTQYF. In DNA, the CDR3 is TGTGCCAGCAGTTTAGTCAGGGGTGTCGCAGATACGCAGTATTTT. The full variable domain, rest sourced from reference TRBV28 and TRBJ2-3, is DVKVTQSSRYLVKRTGEKVFLECVQDMDHENMFWYRQDPGLGLRLIYFSYDVKMKEKGDIPEGYSVSREKKERFSLILESASTNQTSMYLCASSLVRGVADTQYFGPGTRLTVL.

This clonotype occurred many times. The V gene is TRBV27, the J gene TRBJ2-7; no clear D gene. Per the germline V gene, CDR1 is MNHEY and CDR2 is SMNVEV (reference sequence). V lost 2 bases, J lost 4 bases, and 9 bases lay in between. The CDR3 is 13 amino acids. The CDR3: CASSLVVGYEQYF. In DNA, the CDR3 is TGTGCCAGCAGTTTAGTGGTGGGGTACGAGCAGTACTTC.

V and J are TRBV5-1 and TRBJ1-6; D may be TRBD1 (6 bases). CDR3 size: 15 residues. Between the trimmed V and J ends, which lost 3 bases and 6 bases, there was a span of 13 bases. Germline V lookup: CDR1 SGHRS, CDR2 YFSETQ. The CDR3 region is CASSSTGPPNSPLHF. The CDR3 coding sequence is TGCGCCAGCAGCTCTACAGGGCCCCCTAATTCACCCCTCCACTTT.

This rearrangement joins TRBV28 to TRBJ2-7; D remains ambiguous. V gave up 1 base and J gave up 6 bases, with 13 bases separating them. The length of the CDR3 is 14 residues. Germline lookup yields CDR1 MDHEN and CDR2 SYDVKM. The CDR3 DNA sequence: TGTGCCAGCAGTTTATCCTCCCCGCCGGGCGAGCAGTACTTC. As protein: CASSLSSPPGEQYF.

The CDR3: CASSLGGSSNQPQHF. Written as DNA, the CDR3 is TGTGCCAGCAGTTTGGGGGGGAGTAGCAATCAGCCCCAGCATTTT. This rearrangement joins TRBV12-3 or TRBV12-4 to TRBJ1-5, with D perhaps TRBD1 (5 bases). The V end was cut by 3 bases, the J end by 0 bases, with 9 bases between. The CDR3 contains 15 residues.

This clonotype was detected ten times or more. The chain is built from TRBV6-5 and TRBJ2-7, with D perhaps TRBD1 (5 bases). The germline CDR1 and CDR2 sequences are MNHEY and SVGAGI. The V end lost 0 bases, the J end lost 4 bases, and 13 bases lay between the germline ends. The CDR3 is 15 amino acids. For the CDR3, the DNA is TGTGCCAGCAGTTACTCCGGACAAATGGGGTACGAGCAGTACTTC. Protein: CASSYSGQMGYEQYF.

This clonotype occurred a few times. The rearrangement uses TRBV6-5 and TRBJ2-2; no definite D call. Germline V gene sequence: CDR1 MNHEY, CDR2 SVGAGI. This CDR3 comprises 14 residues. Trimming pared 6 bases from V and 1 base from J, leaving 9 bases between. CDR3 nucleotides: TGTGCCAGCAGACAAGGGCGGAACACCGGGGAGCTGTTTTTT. Translated: CASRQGRNTGELFF.

This clonotype has a handful of counts. The chain has TRBV20-1 and TRBJ2-4, with D possibly being TRBD1 (6 bases). Trimming took 0 bases from V and 7 from J, leaving 13 bases between them. CDR3 length equals 14 residues. Germline CDR1 DFQATT, CDR2 SNEGSKA (reference sequence). CDR3 protein: CSARDRTGTNIQYF. The CDR3 coding sequence is TGCAGTGCTAGAGATCGAACAGGGACGAACATTCAGTACTTC.

J is TRBJ1-2 and V is TRBV2, with a weak D call TRBD1 (5 bases). CDR1 is SNHLY, CDR2 FYNNEI, per germline. The CDR3 consists of 12 residues. Trimming removed 6 bases from V and 6 bases from J, with 11 bases in between. Here the CDR3 reads CASRAGHNGYTF. The CDR3 DNA reads as TGTGCCAGCAGGGCAGGACATAATGGCTACACCTTC. Supplemented by reference TRBV2 and TRBJ1-2, the full variable domain reads EPEVTQTPSHQVTQMGQEVILRCVPISNHLYFYWYRQILGQKVEFLVSFYNNEISEKSEIFDDQFSVERPDGSNFTLKIRSTKLEDSAMYFCASRAGHNGYTFGSGTRLTVV.

The gene calls are TRBV20-1 and TRBJ1-4; 7 positions match TRBD1. V shed 3 bases, J shed 6 bases, and the junction held 4 bases outside the gene matches. The CDR3 contains 13 residues. Germline CDR1 and CDR2: DFQATT and SNEGSKA (reference sequence). The CDR3 loop is CSASRDRDEKLFF. The CDR3 DNA is TGCAGTGCTAGCCGCGACAGGGATGAAAAACTGTTTTTT.

V is TRBV14 and J is TRBJ2-5; TRBD2 might be the D (5 bases). The CDR3 contains 17 residues. Trimming stripped 0 bases from V and 5 bases from J, with 19 bases between. Germline V gene data show CDR1 as SGHDN and CDR2 as FVKESK. CDR3 sequence: CASSQDRLAPGLETQYF. In DNA form, the CDR3 reads TGTGCCAGCAGCCAAGATCGGCTAGCCCCTGGGTTGGAGACCCAGTACTTC.

This clonotype was seen more than once but under ten times. The chain has TRBV27 and TRBJ1-5; D gene ambiguous. V was cut by 5 bases and J by 0 bases, with 11 bases left in between. The CDR3 consists of 15 residues. Germline V CDR1 and CDR2: MNHEY, SMNVEV (reference sequence). The CDR3 DNA follows: TGTGCCAGCAGTCGAACCATTAATAGCAATCAGCCCCAGCATTTT. This codes for CASSRTINSNQPQHF.

The chain joins TRBV7-8 to TRBJ1-5, with no clear D. Germline assignment: CDR1 SGHVS and CDR2 FQNEAQ. Trimming removed 1 base at V and 0 bases at J, with 7 bases between. CDR3 size: 15 residues. The CDR3 sequence is CASSLGRFSNQPQHF. CDR3 DNA: TGTGCCAGCAGCTTAGGCCGGTTTAGCAATCAGCCCCAGCATTTT.

This clonotype came up a few times. The gene calls are TRBV7-2 and TRBJ2-3; 9 bases line up with TRBD2. The CDR3 runs to 17 residues. Germline assignment: CDR1 SGHTA and CDR2 FQGNSA. V was clipped by 5 bases and J by 4 bases; unmatched bases: 13. CDR3 coding DNA: TGTGCCAGCAGCCATCCTGGCAGCGGGAGGACCGCAGATACGCAGTATTTT. Encoded protein: CASSHPGSGRTADTQYF.

This clonotype has a handful of counts. V and J are TRBV9 and TRBJ2-7; D possibly corresponds to TRBD2 (6 bases). The V gene lost 2 bases and the J gene lost 1 base, with 10 bases spanning the gap. The V gene's germline CDR1 is SGDLS and CDR2 YYNGEE. The CDR3 has 14 residues. The CDR3 sequence: CASSVGGKSYEQYF. The DNA of the CDR3 is TGTGCCAGCAGCGTCGGGGGAAAATCCTACGAGCAGTACTTC.

The chain is built from TRBV9 and TRBJ1-1; a possible D gene is TRBD1 (5 bases). Germline assignment: CDR1 SGDLS and CDR2 YYNGEE. Trimming cost V 0 bases and J 1 base, with 7 bases left between them. CDR3 size: 14 residues. CDR3: CASSVDGGNTEAFF. CDR3 nucleotide sequence: TGTGCCAGCAGCGTAGACGGGGGGAACACTGAAGCTTTCTTT.

The chain links TRBV12-3 or TRBV12-4 to TRBJ1-1; perhaps TRBD1 as D (6 bases). This CDR3 spans 13 amino acids. Trimming took off 5 bases at V and 2 bases at J, with 9 bases between the two ends. The CDR3 coding sequence is TGTGCCAGCAGTGGACAGATTAACACTGAAGCTTTCTTT. Translating gives CASSGQINTEAFF.

The chain links TRBV14 to TRBJ2-7, with D perhaps matching TRBD1 or TRBD2 (5 bases each). CDR3 size: 15 residues. The germline CDR1 and CDR2 sequences are SGHDN and FVKESK. Trimming removed 4 bases from V and 6 bases from J, with 19 bases in between. The CDR3 DNA sequence: TGTGCCAGCAGCCTCCCCGTGGGGGTAGCAAGCGAGCAGTACTTC. Protein sequence: CASSLPVGVASEQYF.

The chain is built from TRBV9 and TRBJ2-7, with 8 bases aligning to TRBD1. The germline gives CDR1 SGDLS, CDR2 YYNGEE. The V and J ends lost 0 bases and 6 bases, in that order; junction bases with no gene match: 8. CDR3 length: 15 amino acids. The CDR3 spells CASSVDGRGRTEQYF. The CDR3 bases are TGTGCCAGCAGCGTAGACGGCAGGGGGCGGACCGAGCAGTACTTC.